The rows below give T cell receptor beta chains drawn from one sample of a study of blood T cell repertoires in COVID-19. Here immunoSEQ multiplex PCR was the method, and the copy in TCRdb shows in-frame clones only, minus some. The repertoire consists of roughly 58,000 clones, with more than 75% occurring once and the leading ten covering approximately 20%. Sequencing was performed on peripheral blood. The receptors here all came from a man in his fifties or sixties with active or convalescent COVID-19. Each CDR3 is given with its conserved first and last residue. Fields, in order: V gene, clone size, D gene, J gene, CDR3 DNA, CDR3 protein. A D gene is named only where the DNA matches it firmly. For some rows the clone size is stated as once, few or many, or as a class when expanded; others skip it.

TRBV21-1	-	-	TRBJ1-2	TGTGCCAGCAGCAAAGCGCAGGACAGGGCGAGGGATGGCTACACCTTC	CASSKAQDRARDGYTF
TRBV7-3	-	TRBD2	TRBJ2-2	TGTGCCAGCAGCTGGATAGCGGGGGCTGGGGAGCTGTTTTTT	CASSWIAGAGELFF
TRBV24-1	-	-	TRBJ2-5	TGTGCCACCAGTTCGGACTTGGGAGAGACCCAGTACTTC	CATSSDLGETQYF
TRBV7-2	-	TRBD1	TRBJ2-4	TGTGCCAGCAGCTACAGGGGCCAAAACATTCAGTACTTC	CASSYRGQNIQYF
TRBV11-2	few	TRBD2	TRBJ2-2	TGTGCCAGCAGCTTAGTAGCGGGAGCGAACACCGGGGAGCTGTTTTTT	CASSLVAGANTGELFF
TRBV5-4	-	-	TRBJ2-3	TGTGCCAGCAGCTTTAGAGGCGGAGGCGCAGATACGCAGTATTTT	CASSFRGGGADTQYF
TRBV30	-	TRBD1	TRBJ1-3	TGTGCCTGGAGTTTTGGGGACAGGGGCTCTGGAAACACCATATATTTT	CAWSFGDRGSGNTIYF
TRBV9	few	-	TRBJ2-1	TGTGCCAGCAGCGTACAGGGTGCTGAGCAGTTCTTC	CASSVQGAEQFF
TRBV2	-	TRBD1	TRBJ1-3	TGTGCCAGCAGTGAGGACAGGGGTCCTGGAAACACCATATATTTT	CASSEDRGPGNTIYF
TRBV5-6	few	TRBD1	TRBJ1-2	TGTGCCAGCAGCTTGGAGTTGGACAGGAGATATGGCTACACCTTC	CASSLELDRRYGYTF
TRBV9	few	-	TRBJ2-7	TGTGCCAGCAGCGTAGCCGGGACATCCTACGAGCAGTACTTC	CASSVAGTSYEQYF
TRBV6-5	-	TRBD1	TRBJ1-2	TGTGCCAGCAGTTTGGGGACAGGGAGTTTTAACTATGGCTACACCTTC	CASSLGTGSFNYGYTF
TRBV5-5	-	-	TRBJ1-2	TGTGCCAGCAGTTTTACAGGGTCGAACTATGGCTACACCTTC	CASSFTGSNYGYTF
TRBV6-5	-	TRBD1	TRBJ2-1	TGTGCCAGCAGTTCCGGGACAGTATACAATGAGCAGTTCTTC	CASSSGTVYNEQFF
TRBV7-9	-	TRBD1	TRBJ2-2	TGTGCCAGCAGCGTCACCACAGGGGCTTGGGGCACCGGGGAGCTGTTTTTT	CASSVTTGAWGTGELFF
TRBV2	-	TRBD2	TRBJ2-7	TGTGCCAGCAGTTATGGACTAGGCGGGAGGGCAGCCTACGAGCAGTACTTC	CASSYGLGGRAAYEQYF
TRBV2	few	TRBD1	TRBJ1-5	TGTGCCAGCAGTGTTCAGGGGGGAAGGAGCAATCAGCCCCAGCATTTT	CASSVQGGRSNQPQHF
TRBV29-1	-	-	TRBJ2-7	TGCAGCGTAGTCGCGGGGCGGGTACCCTACGAGCAGTACTTC	CSVVAGRVPYEQYF
TRBV7-2	-	-	TRBJ1-2	TGTGCCAGCAGCTTACTCGGGGGGCCCTATGGCTACACCTTC	CASSLLGGPYGYTF
TRBV10-3	-	-	TRBJ1-1	TGTGCCATCAGTGCTGAATCAGGGGCGAACACTGAAGCTTTCTTT	CAISAESGANTEAFF
TRBV11-3	-	TRBD1	TRBJ2-2	TGTGCCAGCAGCCCCTCCCGGGGACAGGGTTTTTCCGGGTTCGCCGGGGAGCTGTTTTTT	CASSPSRGQGFSGFAGELFF
TRBV2	many	-	TRBJ1-2	TGTGCCAGCAGTACGAAGGCAGGGGCATATGGCTACACCTTC	CASSTKAGAYGYTF
TRBV6-5	-	TRBD1	TRBJ2-2	TGTGCCAGCGCCCGTGAGACAGGGGGCACCGGGGAGCTGTTTTTT	CASARETGGTGELFF
TRBV9	-	-	TRBJ2-2	TGTGCCAGCAGCGTAGATCTCACCGGGGAGCTGTTTTTT	CASSVDLTGELFF
TRBV11-2	-	-	TRBJ1-2	TGTGCCAGCAGCTTAGAAGGGGATGGCTACACCTTC	CASSLEGDGYTF
TRBV4-1	-	-	TRBJ1-6	TGCGCCAGCAGCCAGCAGGTGCCACAGGGTGCGAATTCACCCCTCCACTTT	CASSQQVPQGANSPLHF
TRBV19	-	-	TRBJ2-6	TGTGCCAGTAGTATTAACTTCTCTGGGGCCAACGTCCTGACTTTC	CASSINFSGANVLTF
TRBV16	-	-	TRBJ1-2	TGTGCCAGCAGCCAGTTCGGACAGCCAGCCTATGGCTACACCTTC	CASSQFGQPAYGYTF
TRBV2	many	-	TRBJ1-1	TGTGCCAGCATTACCCTACCCCCGGGGTGGGCTTTCTTT	CASITLPPGWAFF
TRBV29-1	-	TRBD1	TRBJ1-4	TGCAGCGCTGGGACAGCTCTTAATGAAAAACTGTTTTTT	CSAGTALNEKLFF
TRBV7-3	-	TRBD1	TRBJ1-1	TGTGCCAGCAGCTCCGGGACAGTGAACACTGAAGCTTTCTTT	CASSSGTVNTEAFF
TRBV19	-	-	TRBJ1-2	TGTGCCAGTAGTATTCGGACAGATGCAACAGGCTACACCTTC	CASSIRTDATGYTF
TRBV6-6	once	TRBD1	TRBJ2-3	TGTGCCAGCAGTTACCCTGTAGGGGGCATCCCAGATACGCAGTATTTT	CASSYPVGGIPDTQYF
TRBV7-8	few	TRBD2	TRBJ2-1	TGTGCCAGCAGCTCTAGGGGTAGGGGACTAGATAATTCTTACAATGAGCAGTTCTTC	CASSSRGRGLDNSYNEQFF
TRBV5-1	-	-	TRBJ1-2	TGCGCCAGCAGCTTGGTTCGGGGGGTGAACTTTGAATCTAACTATGGCTACACCTTC	CASSLVRGVNFESNYGYTF